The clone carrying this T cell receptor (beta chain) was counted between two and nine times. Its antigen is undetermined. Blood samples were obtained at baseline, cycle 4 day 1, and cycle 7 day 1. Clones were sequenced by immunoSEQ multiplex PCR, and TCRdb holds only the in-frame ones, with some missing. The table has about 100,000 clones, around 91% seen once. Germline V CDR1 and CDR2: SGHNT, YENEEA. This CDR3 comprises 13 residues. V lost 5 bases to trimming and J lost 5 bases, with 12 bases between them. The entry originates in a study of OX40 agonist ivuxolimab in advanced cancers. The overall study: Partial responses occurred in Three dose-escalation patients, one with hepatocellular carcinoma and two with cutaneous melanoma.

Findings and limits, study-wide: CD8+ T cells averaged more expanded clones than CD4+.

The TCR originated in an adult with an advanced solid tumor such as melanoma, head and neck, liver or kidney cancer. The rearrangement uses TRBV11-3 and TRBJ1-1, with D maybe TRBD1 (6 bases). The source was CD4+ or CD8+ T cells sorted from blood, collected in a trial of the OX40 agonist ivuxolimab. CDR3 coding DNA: TGTGCCAGCAGCCCTACAGGGTGGACTGAAGCTTTCTTT. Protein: CASSPTGWTEAFF.